Presented here are 16 T cell receptor beta chains from one specimen sequenced in a study of blood T cell repertoires in COVID-19 (TCRdb year 2020). The receptor library was made with the immunoSEQ multiplex PCR assay. Entries here come from immuneACCESS through TCRdb and include only in-frame sequences with V and J called. Some clones fail to appear in such tables; in the studies checked, an unresolved V gene covers under half of the shortfall, and the cause of the remainder is unknown. In this sample the table shows over 200,000 clones, 87% of which occur a single time. The ten largest clones represent about a tenth of the sample. Sequenced input: PBMCs or T cells enriched from blood (not recorded which). The receptors shown here come from a man aged 18-30 years with acute COVID-19.

CDR3 loop: CASSVDRMHSPLHF. CDR3 bases: TGTGCCAGCAGCGTAGACAGGATGCATTCACCCCTCCACTTT. The chain uses TRBV9 and TRBJ1-6, with D possibly matching TRBD1 (5 bases). This CDR3 comprises 14 residues. The V gene's germline CDR1 is SGDLS and CDR2 YYNGEE. Trimming removed 0 bases from V and 8 bases from J, with 9 bases in between.

The gene calls are TRBV5-6 and TRBJ2-1, with D maybe TRBD2 (5 bases). Trimming stripped 0 bases from V and 4 bases from J, with 14 bases between. The germline V gene encodes CDR1 SGHDT and CDR2 YYEEEE. This CDR3 region has 16 residues. The CDR3 DNA sequence: TGTGCCAGCAGCTTGGAAGTGGGAGTCGGGTACAATGAGCAGTTCTTC. Translating gives CASSLEVGVGYNEQFF.

In this sample, this clone turned up once. The chain links TRBV29-1 to TRBJ2-2; 7 bases are a match to TRBD1. Germline loops: CDR1 SQVTM, CDR2 ANQGSEA. The CDR3 sequence is 15 residues long. The J segment lost 0 bases and the V segment lost 5 bases, leaving 6 bases of the junction unmatched. The DNA for the CDR3 is TGCAGCGTTCTCACAGGGGAAACGAACACCGGGGAGCTGTTTTTT. Its translation is CSVLTGETNTGELFF.

Concerning this clone itself: Other DNA sequences within the sample encode an identical CDR3. The chain carries TRBV19 and TRBJ2-7; 10 nucleotides agree with TRBD1. The CDR3 spans 13 residues. Germline V gene data show CDR1 as LNHDA and CDR2 as SQIVND (reference sequence). The J segment lost 4 bases and the V segment lost 5 bases, leaving 2 bases of the junction unmatched. CDR3 sequence (DNA): TGTGCCAGTAGTTCGGGACAGGGGTACGAGCAGTACTTC. It is translated as CASSSGQGYEQYF.

CDR3 amino acids: CASRGSRGWGYTF. Written as DNA, the CDR3 is TGTGCCAGCAGGGGAAGCCGAGGGTGGGGCTACACCTTC. The gene calls are TRBV27 and TRBJ1-2; D is unresolved. The CDR3 contains 13 residues. V was trimmed by 6 bases and J by 8 bases, leaving 16 bases between them. The germline V gene has CDR1 MNHEY and CDR2 SMNVEV (reference sequence).

In its sample, this clone was seen once. A junction boundary mismatches the germline segment, possibly from a read error. The V gene is TRBV7-7, the J gene TRBJ2-2; 13 bases fit TRBD2. The germline V gene encodes CDR1 SSHAT and CDR2 FNYEAQ (reference sequence). The length of the CDR3 is 15 residues. The DNA of the CDR3 is TGTGCTAGCAGCCGAGGACTAGCGGGAGCCGGGGAGCTGTTTTTT. This encodes CASSRGLAGAGELFF.

The chain has TRBV27 and TRBJ1-1; 8 positions match TRBD1. The CDR3 has 15 amino acids. The germline V gene has CDR1 MNHEY and CDR2 SMNVEV (reference sequence). The V segment lost 9 bases and the J segment 0 bases; nucleotides outside the gene matches: 9. The CDR3 nucleotides read TGTGCCAGACACAGGGGGTACCAAATGAACACTGAAGCTTTCTTT. Its translation: CARHRGYQMNTEAFF.

The chain carries TRBV2 and TRBJ1-4; 9 bases line up with TRBD1. Trimming cost V 5 bases and J 5 bases; bases outside gene matches: 3. CDR3 size: 14 residues. In germline, CDR1 is SNHLY, CDR2 FYNNEI. The CDR3 DNA reads as TGTGCCAGCAGTTCAGGGACAGGGAATGAAAAACTGTTTTTT. It codes for CASSSGTGNEKLFF.

The V gene is TRBV4-1, the J gene TRBJ2-1; 9 positions match TRBD2. Germline V gene sequence: CDR1 MGHRA, CDR2 YSYEKL. The CDR3 extends over 15 amino acids. With 4 bases clipped from V and 4 bases from J, the junction kept 5 bases outside the gene matches. CDR3 bases: TGCGCCAGCAGCCGACTAGCGGAACCTTACAATGAGCAGTTCTTC. The encoded protein is CASSRLAEPYNEQFF.

V gene TRBV5-1 combines with J gene TRBJ2-3, with D hard to call. The CDR3 spans 16 residues. Germline CDR1 reads SGHRS; CDR2 reads YFSETQ. V lost 1 base to trimming and J lost 2 bases, with 14 bases between them. CDR3 loop: CASSLSWATLTDTQYF. CDR3 bases: TGCGCCAGCAGCTTGTCCTGGGCGACACTCACAGATACGCAGTATTTT. Together with reference TRBV5-1 and TRBJ2-3, the CDR3 gives the full variable domain: KAGVTQTPRYLIKTRGQQVTLSCSPISGHRSVSWYQQTPGQGLQFLFEYFSETQRNKGNFPGRFSGRQFSNSRSEMNVSTLELGDSALYLCASSLSWATLTDTQYFGPGTRLTVL.

The chain employs TRBV7-2 and TRBJ2-7; D is unclear. Germline V gives CDR1 SGHTA, CDR2 FQGNSA. The CDR3 loop spans 13 amino acids. Trimming stripped 1 base from V and 5 bases from J, with 9 bases between. In DNA form, the CDR3 reads TGTGCCAGCAGCTTAGGTATTGGCCACGAGCAGTACTTC. This translates into CASSLGIGHEQYF.

J is TRBJ2-7 and V is TRBV28; maybe TRBD2 (7 bases). CDR1 and CDR2 (germline): MDHEN, SYDVKM. This CDR3 contains 17 residues. Trimming shortened V by 2 bases and J by 9 bases, and 26 bases separated the two germline ends. The CDR3, as DNA: TGTGCCAGCAGTTTAAACAAGGGGCTAGCGGAGGGGGTGGCGCAGTACTTC. The encoded protein is CASSLNKGLAEGVAQYF.

The table lists this clone with a few counts. This chain uses TRBV11-2 with TRBJ2-2; the D gene is possibly TRBD1 (6 bases). This CDR3 contains 16 residues. Trimming pared 5 bases from V and 1 base from J, leaving 14 bases between. CDR1 is SGHAT and CDR2 is FQNNGV in the germline V gene. The CDR3 protein is CASSLQQGQNTGELFF. The CDR3 DNA is TGTGCCAGCAGCCTACAACAGGGACAGAACACCGGGGAGCTGTTTTTT.

This chain joins TRBV7-2 and TRBJ2-5, with 12 nucleotides matching TRBD2. Germline CDR1 and CDR2: SGHTA and FQGNSA. V dropped 3 bases and J dropped 5; count of bases not matched to a gene: 1. The CDR3 spans 14 residues. As DNA, the CDR3 is TGTGCCAGCAGCTTGACTAGCGGGAGCGAGACCCAGTACTTC. It codes for CASSLTSGSETQYF.

V usage is TRBV7-3 and J usage is TRBJ2-5; D gene unclear. The germline gives CDR1 SGHTA, CDR2 FQGTGA. This CDR3 spans 13 amino acids. V lost 4 bases and J 5 bases, leaving 11 bases between the germline ends. The CDR3 bases are TGTGCCAGCAGCTCACGTGGGCGTGAGACCCAGTACTTC. Protein sequence: CASSSRGRETQYF.

The chain joins TRBV28 to TRBJ2-7; 11 positions match TRBD1. CDR3 length equals 13 residues. CDR1 is MDHEN, CDR2 SYDVKM, per germline. The ends lost 8 bases at V and 6 bases at J; junction bases unmatched: 6. The CDR3 protein is CASLPGQGGEQYF. CDR3 bases: TGTGCCAGCCTCCCGGGACAGGGGGGCGAGCAGTACTTC. Drawing the rest from reference TRBV28 and TRBJ2-7, the complete variable domain is DVKVTQSSRYLVKRTGEKVFLECVQDMDHENMFWYRQDPGLGLRLIYFSYDVKMKEKGDIPEGYSVSREKKERFSLILESASTNQTSMYLCASLPGQGGEQYFGPGTRLTVT.